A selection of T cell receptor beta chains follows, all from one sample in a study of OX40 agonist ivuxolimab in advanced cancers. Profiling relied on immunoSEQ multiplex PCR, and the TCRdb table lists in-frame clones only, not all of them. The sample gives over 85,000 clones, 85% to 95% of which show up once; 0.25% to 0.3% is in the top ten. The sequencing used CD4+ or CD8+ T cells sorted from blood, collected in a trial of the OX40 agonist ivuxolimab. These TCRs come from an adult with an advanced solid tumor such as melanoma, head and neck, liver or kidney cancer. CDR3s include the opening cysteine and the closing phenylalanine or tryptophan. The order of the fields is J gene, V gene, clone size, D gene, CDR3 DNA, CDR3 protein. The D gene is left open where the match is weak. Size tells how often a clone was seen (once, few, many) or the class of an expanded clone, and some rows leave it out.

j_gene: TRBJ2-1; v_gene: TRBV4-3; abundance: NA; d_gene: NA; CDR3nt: TGCGCCAGCAGCCAAGATTGGAGGACGGCCCAGGTTGTCTTC; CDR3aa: CASSQDWRTAQVVF
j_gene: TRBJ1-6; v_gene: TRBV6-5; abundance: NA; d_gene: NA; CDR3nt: TGTGCCAGCAGCCGAACGGAGGATTCACCCCTCCACTTT; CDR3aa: CASSRTEDSPLHF
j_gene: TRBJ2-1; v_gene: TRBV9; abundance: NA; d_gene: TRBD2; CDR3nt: TGTGCCAGCAGCGCCCCGACTAGCGGGAAAAGTTCCTACAATGAGCAGTTCTTC; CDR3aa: CASSAPTSGKSSYNEQFF
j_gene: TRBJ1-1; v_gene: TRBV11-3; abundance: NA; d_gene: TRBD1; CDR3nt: TGTGCCAGCAGCAGCCGGGACAGGGCGGGTGAAGCTTTCTTT; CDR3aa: CASSSRDRAGEAFF
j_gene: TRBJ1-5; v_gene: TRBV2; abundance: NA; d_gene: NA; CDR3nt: TGTGCCAGCAACACGAAACAGGGAAATCAGCCCCAGCATTTT; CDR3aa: CASNTKQGNQPQHF
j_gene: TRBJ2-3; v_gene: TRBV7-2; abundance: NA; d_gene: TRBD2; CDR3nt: TGTGCCAGCAGCCCCCGGACTAGCGGGATAATTACGCAGTATTTT; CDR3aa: CASSPRTSGIITQYF
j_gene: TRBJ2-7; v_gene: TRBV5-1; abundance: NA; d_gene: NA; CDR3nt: TGCGCCAGCAGCTCCCACCCAAATTATATCGGGAACGAGCAGTACTTC; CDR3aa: CASSSHPNYIGNEQYF
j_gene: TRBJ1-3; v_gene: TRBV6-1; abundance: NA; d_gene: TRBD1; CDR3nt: TGTGCCAGCAGTGAACCTTCAGGGGGCTCTGGAAACACCATATATTTT; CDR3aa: CASSEPSGGSGNTIYF
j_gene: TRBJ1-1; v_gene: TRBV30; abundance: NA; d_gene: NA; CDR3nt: TGTGCCTGGAAACAGGTCATGAACACTGAAGCTTTCTTT; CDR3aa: CAWKQVMNTEAFF
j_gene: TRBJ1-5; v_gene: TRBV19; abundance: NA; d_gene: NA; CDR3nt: TGTGCCAGTAGTATACGCCAGGGCCATCAGCCCCAGCATTTT; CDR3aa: CASSIRQGHQPQHF
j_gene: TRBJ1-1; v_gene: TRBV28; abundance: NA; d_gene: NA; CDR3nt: TGTGCCAGCAGTTTATGGTTAGGGGAACCTGAAGCTTTCTTT; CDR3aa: CASSLWLGEPEAFF
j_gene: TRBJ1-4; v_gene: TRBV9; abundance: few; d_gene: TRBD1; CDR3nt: TGTGCCAGCAGCTTCGGGACAGCTAATGAAAAACTGTTTTTT; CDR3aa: CASSFGTANEKLFF
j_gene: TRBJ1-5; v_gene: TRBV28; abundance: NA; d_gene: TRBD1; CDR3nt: TGTGCCAGCAGTTCTTGGGGGGGGACAGGGACAGGGGTTCAGCCCCAGCATTTT; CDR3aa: CASSSWGGTGTGVQPQHF
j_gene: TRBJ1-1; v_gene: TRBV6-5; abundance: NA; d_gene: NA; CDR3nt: TGTGCCAGCAGTTACTCGGCAGGTGCAGTTAGAGCTTTCTTT; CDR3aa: CASSYSAGAVRAFF
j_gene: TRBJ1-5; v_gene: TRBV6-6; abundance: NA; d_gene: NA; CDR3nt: TGTGCCAGCAGTGAGAGACAGCTTAGCAATCAGCCCCAGCATTTT; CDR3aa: CASSERQLSNQPQHF
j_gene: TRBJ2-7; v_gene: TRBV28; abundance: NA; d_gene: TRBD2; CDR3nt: TGTGCCAGCAGTTGGCTGGGGGGGAGGGGATCCTACGAGCAGTACTTC; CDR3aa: CASSWLGGRGSYEQYF
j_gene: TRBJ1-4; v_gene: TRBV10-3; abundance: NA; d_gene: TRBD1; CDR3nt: TGTGCCATCAGTGGACAGGGGGAAAAACTGTTTTTT; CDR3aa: CAISGQGEKLFF